The 14 T cell receptor beta chains in this list originate from one sample, sequenced in a study of blood T cell repertoires in COVID-19. Sequencing used immunoSEQ multiplex PCR; TCRdb keeps in-frame clones, though not all of them. This repertoire shows over 75,000 clones, around 80% found once; its top ten account for more than 20%. What was sequenced was peripheral blood. These receptors all stem from a woman aged 50 to 65 with acute or convalescent COVID-19.

This clone has more than one count but fewer than ten. The genes are TRBV2 and TRBJ1-5; D not certain. Germline CDR1 is SNHLY and CDR2 is FYNNEI. This CDR3 region has 14 residues. V gave up 6 bases and J gave up 0 bases, with 9 bases separating them. The CDR3 spells CASSPGYSNQPQHF. CDR3 bases: TGTGCCAGCAGCCCAGGCTATAGCAATCAGCCCCAGCATTTT. Combining the CDR3 with reference TRBV2 and TRBJ1-5 gives the whole variable domain EPEVTQTPSHQVTQMGQEVILRCVPISNHLYFYWYRQILGQKVEFLVSFYNNEISEKSEIFDDQFSVERPDGSNFTLKIRSTKLEDSAMYFCASSPGYSNQPQHFGDGTRLSIL.

The CDR3 nucleotides read TGTGCCAGCAGCTTTTCTAGTTATTCCGGGGAGCTGTTTTTT. Translating it yields CASSFSSYSGELFF. The chain combines TRBV5-4 with TRBJ2-2; no reliable D call. CDR1 is SGHNT, CDR2 YYREEE, per germline (reference sequence). The CDR3 runs 14 residues. V was trimmed by 2 bases and J by 6 bases, leaving 11 bases between them.

This chain uses TRBV2 with TRBJ1-1, with 8 bases fitting TRBD1. Trimming removed 6 bases from V and 6 bases from J; junction bases left unmatched: 12. The CDR3 is 15 residues long. Germline assignment: CDR1 SNHLY and CDR2 FYNNEI. As DNA, the CDR3 is TGTGCCAGCAGAGCCGAGACAGGGGTCTCCGCTGAAGCTTTCTTT. This encodes CASRAETGVSAEAFF.

This chain joins TRBV3-1 (or the pseudogene TRBV3-2) and TRBJ2-1; 13 positions match TRBD2. The CDR3 extends over 19 amino acids. In germline, CDR1 is LGHDT, CDR2 YNNKEL (reference sequence). Trimming took 2 bases from V and 2 from J; bases not matched to a gene: 9. CDR3 loop: CASSQKGTSGMITYNEQFF. CDR3 nucleotides: TGTGCCAGCAGCCAAAAGGGGACTAGCGGGATGATAACCTACAATGAGCAGTTCTTC.

This clone is deemed medium-sized. J is TRBJ2-2 and V is TRBV9; possibly TRBD2 for D (6 bases). This CDR3 region has 14 residues. Trimming took off 4 bases at V and 6 bases at J, with 13 bases between the two ends. CDR1 SGDLS and CDR2 YYNGEE come from the germline V gene. The CDR3 DNA sequence: TGTGCCAGCAGCTTCCGGGACTTAGCCGGGGAGCTGTTTTTT. Translated, it gives CASSFRDLAGELFF.

This clone turned up a few times. V is TRBV18 and J is TRBJ1-2; 7 bases match TRBD1. There are 17 residues in the CDR3. Germline assignment: CDR1 KGHSH and CDR2 LQKENI. With V trimmed by 3 bases and J by 0 bases, 10 bases remained unmatched. The CDR3: CASSPLVGGVANYGYTF. For the CDR3, the DNA is TGTGCCAGCTCACCCCTCGTAGGGGGCGTTGCTAACTATGGCTACACCTTC.

This chain connects TRBV3-1 (or the pseudogene TRBV3-2) to TRBJ2-7; the D is unclear. This CDR3 contains 16 residues. The V end lost 4 bases, the J end lost 5 bases, and 21 bases lay between the germline ends. Germline V gives CDR1 LGHDT, CDR2 YNNKEL (reference sequence). The CDR3 sequence is CASSPRPDSSLNEQYF. The CDR3 nucleotides read TGTGCCAGCAGCCCGAGACCAGACTCCTCTTTGAACGAGCAGTACTTC.

The V and J genes are TRBV7-2 and TRBJ1-2; the D gene is possibly TRBD1 (6 bases). CDR1 and CDR2 (germline): SGHTA, FQGNSA. The CDR3 sequence is 15 residues long. Trimming cost V 4 bases and J 4 bases, with 16 bases left between them. CDR3 DNA: TGTGCCAGCAGCTCCCGGAGGGGGGGGACCTATGGCTACACCTTC. Protein: CASSSRRGGTYGYTF.

The V and J genes are TRBV4-3 and TRBJ2-7; 11 bases agree with TRBD2. CDR1 LGHNA and CDR2 YSLEER come from the germline V gene. Trimming took 3 bases from V and 1 from J; bases not matched to a gene: 8. The CDR3 runs to 17 residues. In nucleotides, the CDR3 is TGCGCCAGCAGCCAGGAAATAGCGGGGGGGCAGTCCTACGAGCAGTACTTC. Translated: CASSQEIAGGQSYEQYF.

The chain is built from TRBV9 and TRBJ2-5; 13 positions agree with TRBD2. Unmatched junction bases numbered 12, after V lost 5 bases and J lost 2 bases. CDR1 is SGDLS and CDR2 is YYNGEE in the germline V gene. CDR3 length: 18 residues. CDR3 loop: CASSPWGVGLAGQETQYF. CDR3 in DNA: TGTGCCAGCAGTCCATGGGGTGTGGGACTAGCGGGACAAGAGACCCAGTACTTC.

This clone was recorded only once. The V gene is TRBV7-3, the J gene TRBJ2-3; D might be TRBD1 (10 bases). This CDR3 is 16 amino acids long. V was pared by 6 bases and J by 3 bases, with 19 bases between. The germline CDR1 and CDR2 sequences are SGHTA and FQGTGA. The CDR3 DNA sequence: TGTGCCAGCAGTCCAGCGGGGGGACAGGGGACAGATACGCAGTATTTT. Protein product: CASSPAGGQGTDTQYF.

The V gene is TRBV2, the J gene TRBJ2-1; TRBD1 might be the D (9 bases). V lost 6 bases, J lost 10 bases, and 25 bases lay in between. The CDR3 is made up of 16 amino acids. Germline values: CDR1 SNHLY, CDR2 FYNNEI. In nucleotides, the CDR3 is TGTGCCAGCAGACTCGCGCTAGCGGGTGGGACAGGGGAGCAGTTCTTC. Amino acid sequence: CASRLALAGGTGEQFF.

This chain uses TRBV7-9 with TRBJ2-7; D is unresolved. Germline CDR1 and CDR2: SEHNR and FQNEAQ (reference sequence). V was shortened by 5 bases and J by 3 bases, with 8 bases between the two germline ends. The CDR3 runs 12 residues. The CDR3 is CASSTYSYEQYF. The CDR3 DNA reads TGTGCCAGCAGCACTTACAGCTACGAGCAGTACTTC.

The chain has TRBV13 and TRBJ2-7; 12 bases agree with TRBD1. This CDR3 contains 16 residues. The junction had 6 bases not matched to a gene; V was cut back by 3 bases and J by 3 bases. Germline lookup yields CDR1 PRHDT and CDR2 FYEKMQ (reference sequence). The CDR3 here is CASSFIGTGGFYEQYF. CDR3 bases: TGTGCCAGCAGCTTTATAGGGACAGGGGGCTTCTACGAGCAGTACTTC.